This T cell receptor beta chain was identified during a study of blood T cell repertoires in COVID-19. Study-wide background: From the United States, Italy and Spain came samples of acute and convalescent COVID-19. T cells, B-cell-depleted T cells, or PBMCs provided the cDNA or gDNA that served as material.

The CDR3 totals 13 residues. The V gene's germline CDR1 is SGHVS and CDR2 FQNEAQ. The V end lost 5 bases, the J end lost 4 bases, and 12 bases lay between the germline ends. Original processing notes: From reference gene primer amplification, estimates of nucleated cell counts were derived. Sequencing was performed with immunoSEQ multiplex PCR; in TCRdb, only in-frame clones are kept and a portion is missing. V, J and clone size derive from that table, while D and trimming were established from the DNA sequence. The data show 100,000 to 150,000 clones, 74% seen once. This TCR was recovered from a man aged 60 to 69 with acute or convalescent COVID-19. Sequenced: peripheral blood. The gene calls are TRBV7-8 and TRBJ2-7; D is unclear. The CDR3 coding sequence is TGTGCCAGCAGCCGGGTCTCGGTATACGAGCAGTACTTC. Translation gives CASSRVSVYEQYF.